The source of this T cell receptor beta chain is a study of neurological immune-mediated disorders. CDR3 length equals 17 residues. Germline assignment: CDR1 MDHEN and CDR2 SYDVKM. The trim removed 8 bases at V and 6 bases at J, leaving 16 bases unmatched. Unsorted libraries were derived from 2 million PBMCs stored at -80 C. The cDNA came from 5'RACE, which used 10-nucleotide random UMIs. One entry per CDR3 protein results from TCRdb running MiXCR on the 5' RACE reads. The table lists roughly 56,000 distinct CDR3 sequences, roughly 11% of them singletons, with around 1.9% in the top ten. This clonotype was found many times.

The receptor was derived from a man between 60 and 75 years old in good health. The chain combines TRBV28 with TRBJ1-5; 10 bases map to TRBD1. The sample was PBMCs. The CDR3 nucleotides read TGTGCCAGCTCCCTCGCGGTGGGACAGGGGAGTCGTCAGCCCCAGCATTTT. This encodes CASSLAVGQGSRQPQHF.